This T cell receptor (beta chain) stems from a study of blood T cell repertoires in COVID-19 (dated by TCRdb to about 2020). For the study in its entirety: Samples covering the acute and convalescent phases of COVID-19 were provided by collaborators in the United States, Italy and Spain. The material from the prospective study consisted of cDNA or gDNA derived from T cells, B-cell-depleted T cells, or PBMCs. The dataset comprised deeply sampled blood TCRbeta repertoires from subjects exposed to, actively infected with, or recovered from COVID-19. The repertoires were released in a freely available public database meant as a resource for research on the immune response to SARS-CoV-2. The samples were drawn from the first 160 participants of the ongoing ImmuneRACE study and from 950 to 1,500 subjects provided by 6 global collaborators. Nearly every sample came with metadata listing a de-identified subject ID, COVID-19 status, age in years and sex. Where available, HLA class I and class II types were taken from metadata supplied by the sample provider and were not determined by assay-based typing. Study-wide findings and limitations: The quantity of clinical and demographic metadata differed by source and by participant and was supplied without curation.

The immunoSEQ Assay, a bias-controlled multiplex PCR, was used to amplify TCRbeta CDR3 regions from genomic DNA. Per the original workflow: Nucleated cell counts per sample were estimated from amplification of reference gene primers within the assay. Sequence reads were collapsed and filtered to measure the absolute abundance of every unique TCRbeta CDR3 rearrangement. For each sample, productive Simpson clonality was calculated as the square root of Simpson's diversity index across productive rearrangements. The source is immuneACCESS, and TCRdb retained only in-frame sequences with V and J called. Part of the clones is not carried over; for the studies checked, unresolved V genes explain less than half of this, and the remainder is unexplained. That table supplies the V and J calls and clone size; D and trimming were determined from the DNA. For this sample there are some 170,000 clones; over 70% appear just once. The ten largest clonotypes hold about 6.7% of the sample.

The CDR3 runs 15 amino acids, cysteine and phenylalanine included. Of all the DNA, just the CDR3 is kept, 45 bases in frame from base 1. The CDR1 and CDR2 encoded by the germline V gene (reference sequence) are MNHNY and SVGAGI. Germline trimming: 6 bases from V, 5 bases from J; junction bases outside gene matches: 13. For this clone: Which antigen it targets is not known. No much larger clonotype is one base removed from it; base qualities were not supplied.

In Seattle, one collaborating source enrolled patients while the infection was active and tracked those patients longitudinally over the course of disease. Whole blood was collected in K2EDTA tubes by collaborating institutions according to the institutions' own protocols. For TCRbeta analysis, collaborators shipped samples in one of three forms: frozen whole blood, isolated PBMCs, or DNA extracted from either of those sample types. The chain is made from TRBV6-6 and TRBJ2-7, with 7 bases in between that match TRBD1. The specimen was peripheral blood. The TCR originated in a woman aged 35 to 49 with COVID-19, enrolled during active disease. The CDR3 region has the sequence CASSHPRQGLDEQYF. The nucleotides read TGTGCCAGCAGCCACCCTAGACAGGGTCTCGACGAGCAGTACTTC.